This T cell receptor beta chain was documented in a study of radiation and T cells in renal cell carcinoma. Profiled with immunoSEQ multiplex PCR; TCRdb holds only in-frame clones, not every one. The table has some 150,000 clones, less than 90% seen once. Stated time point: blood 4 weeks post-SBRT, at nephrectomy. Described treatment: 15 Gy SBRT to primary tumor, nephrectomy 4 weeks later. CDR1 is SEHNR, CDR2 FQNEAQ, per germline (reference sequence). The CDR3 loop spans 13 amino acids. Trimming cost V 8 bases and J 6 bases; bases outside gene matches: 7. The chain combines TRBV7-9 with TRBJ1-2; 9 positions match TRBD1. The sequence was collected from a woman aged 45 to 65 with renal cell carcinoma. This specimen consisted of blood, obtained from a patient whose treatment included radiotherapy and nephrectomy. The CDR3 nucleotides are TGTGCCAGCGATACAGGGGGCAGCCATGGCTACACCTTC. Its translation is CASDTGGSHGYTF.